This T cell receptor beta chain was recovered during a study of beta chain features in type 1 diabetes. On the study more broadly: Over all samples combined, 107,917,701 sorted cells were examined.

Trimming removed 1 base at V and 7 bases at J, with 2 bases between. Germline values: CDR1 SGHTA, CDR2 FQGTGA. This CDR3 contains 11 residues. Study findings and constraints: Junctions at VDJ sites from type 1 diabetes patients had fewer insertions and more deletions. Patients' naive, central memory and Treg TCRB repertoires seemed closer to one another than those of healthy donors. Shortening that was moderate but significant affected the TCRB CDR3s of Type 1 diabetes patients in all four CD4+ subsets.

Of the isolated RNA, all was reverse transcribed, and so the sequenced material was expressed TCRB transcripts. Some 3.6 million reads on average were seen across naive, central memory and regulatory T cell samples. Profiling relied on immunoSEQ multiplex PCR, and the TCRdb table lists in-frame clones only, not all of them. The table lists some 350,000 clones, around 9.6% of them singletons. A few counts support this clone. No antigen is known for it. Within the sample, other DNA sequences also encode this same CDR3. The chain employs TRBV7-3 and TRBJ2-1; no definite D call. The source is a man in his thirties or forties with type 1 diabetes. The source material was central memory CD4+ T cells from blood. DNA of the CDR3: TGTGCCAGCAGCTTAATAAATGAGCAGTTCTTC. Its translation is CASSLINEQFF.